This passage covers 7 T cell receptor beta chains from one sample sequenced in a study of blood T cells in healthy people across ages (dated by TCRdb to the mid-2010s). Library preparation was by 5' RACE. TCRdb records Illumina HiSeq 2500 as the sequencer. The second PCR ran for about 7 to 11 cycles and used a J-beta primer mix along with a sample-barcoded 5' primer. TCRdb took the public reads, trimmed them with fastp at Q25, ran MiXCR for clone calling and kept in-frame beta chains. Duplicate CDR3 protein sequences are folded into a single record with the most common DNA and genes. This sample lists fewer than 650,000 distinct CDR3 sequences; around a quarter were detected once. 3% to 4% of the sample rests with the top ten. These same records also appear under a second study, on T cells of mothers and their children.

Sequenced: blood. Receptors originate from a boy aged 2-15 years in good health.

The chain joins TRBV20-1 to TRBJ1-1, with D possibly being TRBD1 (6 bases). This CDR3 region has 13 residues. Germline CDR1 DFQATT, CDR2 SNEGSKA (reference sequence). V lost 6 bases to trimming and J lost 0 bases, with 11 bases between them. The DNA of the CDR3 is TGCAGTGCCTCGGACAGCATGAACACTGAAGCTTTCTTT. As protein: CSASDSMNTEAFF.

This clonotype was recorded at least ten times. The chain is built from TRBV7-2 and TRBJ2-5, with D perhaps matching TRBD1 (6 bases). Trimming shortened V by 1 base and J by 5 bases, and 17 bases separated the two germline ends. Per the germline V gene, CDR1 is SGHTA and CDR2 is FQGNSA. This CDR3 comprises 16 residues. The CDR3 DNA reads TGTGCCAGCAGCTTAGGTGCGGGTCCAGGGGAGGAGACCCAGTACTTC. Amino acid sequence: CASSLGAGPGEETQYF.

The genes are TRBV15 and TRBJ2-7, with D unresolved. There are 12 residues in the CDR3. Germline assignment: CDR1 LNHNV and CDR2 YYDKDF (reference sequence). Trimming stripped 4 bases from V and 6 bases from J, with 10 bases between. CDR3 sequence (DNA): TGTGCCACCAGCACGGTCGGGCTCGAGCAGTACTTC. As protein: CATSTVGLEQYF.

This clonotype was picked up a small number of times. The genes are TRBV5-1 and TRBJ2-7; no definite D call. Per germline, CDR1 SGHRS and CDR2 YFSETQ. Between the trimmed V and J ends, which lost 7 bases and 6 bases, there was a span of 11 bases. The CDR3 runs to 11 residues. The CDR3 DNA reads TGCGCCAGCTACAATGATGGCGAGCAGTACTTC. This codes for CASYNDGEQYF.

The rearrangement joins TRBV12-3 or TRBV12-4 to TRBJ1-2; TRBD1 matches at 10 bases. The CDR3 length is 14 residues. V dropped 5 bases and J dropped 6; count of bases not matched to a gene: 6. The CDR3 protein is CASSDRDRGDGYTF. The CDR3 DNA sequence: TGTGCCAGCAGTGACCGGGACAGGGGTGATGGCTACACCTTC.

This clonotype was counted only a few times. The gene calls are TRBV27 and TRBJ1-2; a weak D match, TRBD1 (5 bases). Germline V gives CDR1 MNHEY, CDR2 SMNVEV (reference sequence). V was cut by 7 bases and J by 2 bases, with 14 bases left in between. CDR3 length: 14 amino acids. CDR3 DNA sequence: TGTGCCAGCACCCCCAGGGCCCAAAACTATGGCTACACCTTC. Protein sequence: CASTPRAQNYGYTF.

This clonotype was seen just once. The chain is built from TRBV9 and TRBJ2-1; D might be TRBD2 (6 bases). Per the germline V gene, CDR1 is SGDLS and CDR2 is YYNGEE. This CDR3 has 15 amino acids. V lost 4 bases and J 2 bases, leaving 13 bases between the germline ends. DNA of the CDR3: TGTGCCAGCAGCAATAGCGGAACCCCCTACAATGAGCAGTTCTTC. It encodes CASSNSGTPYNEQFF.